Listed here are 20 T cell receptor beta chains from one sample, sequenced in a study of T-cell reconstitution after alpha-beta-depleted transplantation in children. Unique molecular identifiers featured in how the TCRbeta library was prepared. TCRdb re-called the PCR reads through MiXCR, storing one row per CDR3 protein. The table includes over 300,000 distinct CDR3 sequences, about a tenth detected once. The source material was PBMCs from the stem cell graft donor, sampled from the stem cell graft. These receptors were taken from a human donor who donated a stem cell graft to a child with acute lymphoblastic leukemia.

A few counts support this clonotype. The chain recombines TRBV29-1 with TRBJ2-1, with D perhaps matching TRBD2 (6 bases). V shed 5 bases and J shed 1 base, with 15 bases lying between them. The germline V gene encodes CDR1 SQVTM and CDR2 ANQGSEA. This CDR3 is 15 amino acids long. CDR3 in amino acids: CSVTYLGRSYNEQFF. Here the CDR3 DNA reads TGCAGCGTTACCTACCTAGGGAGGTCCTACAATGAGCAGTTCTTC.

The V gene is TRBV7-8, the J gene TRBJ2-1, with D tentatively TRBD1 or TRBD2 (6 bases each). Trimming pared 5 bases from V and 7 bases from J, leaving 12 bases between. Germline-derived CDR1 and CDR2 are SGHVS and FQNEAQ. The CDR3 runs to 13 residues. CDR3 sequence reads: CASSGGGRNEQFF. DNA of the CDR3: TGTGCCAGCAGCGGAGGGGGTAGGAATGAGCAGTTCTTC. The full variable domain, its missing parts supplied by reference TRBV7-8 and TRBJ2-1, is GAGVSQSPRYKVAKRGQDVALRCDPISGHVSLFWYQQALGQGPEFLTYFQNEAQLDKSGLPSDRFFAERPEGSVSTLKIQRTQQEDSAVYLCASSGGGRNEQFFGPGTRLTVL.

This sequence joins TRBV7-3 and TRBJ1-6; 7 bases align to TRBD1. V gave up 4 bases and J gave up 7 bases; unmatched junction bases: 7. Germline values: CDR1 SGHTA, CDR2 FQGTGA. The CDR3 contains 15 residues. In nucleotides, the CDR3 is TGTGCCAGCAGCTCCGCCCAGGGGGTGAATTCACCCCTCCACTTT. It encodes CASSSAQGVNSPLHF.

The chain links TRBV12-3 or TRBV12-4 to TRBJ2-5; tentatively, D is TRBD2 (6 bases). V dropped 6 bases and J dropped 2 bases, with 10 bases sitting between them. The CDR3 runs 13 residues. The CDR3 nucleotides read TGTGCCAGCAGCGGACGGGAGCAAGAGACCCAGTACTTC. Translation: CASSGREQETQYF.

V is TRBV28 and J is TRBJ2-2; D uncertain. Germline values: CDR1 MDHEN, CDR2 SYDVKM. This CDR3 is built from 13 residues. Trimming took 5 bases from V and 5 from J, leaving 9 bases between them. CDR3 sequence (DNA): TGTGCCAGCAGTGTGGGCCTTACCGGGGAGCTGTTTTTT. Translation: CASSVGLTGELFF.

This clonotype appeared a few times. This chain uses TRBV20-1 with TRBJ2-3, with D tentatively TRBD2 (6 bases). This CDR3 has 12 residues. The germline V gene encodes CDR1 DFQATT and CDR2 SNEGSKA (reference sequence). Between the trimmed V and J ends, which lost 4 bases and 7 bases, there was a span of 12 bases. This CDR3 reads CSATAGTHTQYF. In nucleotides, the CDR3 is TGCAGTGCTACCGCCGGGACTCATACGCAGTATTTT.

The chain couples TRBV7-9 to TRBJ2-7; the match to TRBD2 covers 7 bases. The CDR3 spans 14 residues. After removal of 3 bases from V and 4 bases from J, the junction contained 6 bases not matched to a gene. From germline, CDR1 is SEHNR and CDR2 FQNEAQ (reference sequence). The CDR3 protein is CASSLGREWYEQYF. Here the CDR3 DNA reads TGTGCCAGCAGCTTGGGGCGGGAGTGGTACGAGCAGTACTTC.

The rearrangement uses TRBV3-1 and TRBJ2-7; a weak D match, TRBD1 (6 bases). There are 16 residues in the CDR3. V lost 1 base, J lost 2 bases, and 15 bases lay in between. Germline CDR1 reads LGHDT; CDR2 reads YNNKEL (reference sequence). The CDR3 is CASSQAYHREPYEQYF. The DNA of the CDR3 is TGTGCCAGCAGCCAAGCTTACCACAGGGAGCCCTACGAGCAGTACTTC.

This clonotype came up a few times. V usage is TRBV7-8 and J usage is TRBJ1-5; D is undetermined. The CDR3 runs to 16 residues. The germline V gene encodes CDR1 SGHVS and CDR2 FQNEAQ. With 1 base removed from V and 3 bases from J, the gap between germline ends came to 13 bases. The CDR3 nucleotides are TGTGCCAGCAGCTTAGTTCGGGGTTTGGACAATCAGCCCCAGCATTTT. This sequence encodes CASSLVRGLDNQPQHF.

This clonotype occurred a few times. The chain links TRBV9 to TRBJ1-2, with D maybe TRBD1 (5 bases). This CDR3 has 12 residues. V was trimmed by 0 bases and J by 8 bases, leaving 8 bases between them. Germline loops: CDR1 SGDLS, CDR2 YYNGEE. As DNA, the CDR3 is TGTGCCAGCAGCGTAGTTCGGGGCGGCTACACCTTC. It yields the protein CASSVVRGGYTF.

This clonotype was observed many times. V gene TRBV12-3 or TRBV12-4 combines with J gene TRBJ2-5, with D possibly called TRBD1 or TRBD2 (5 bases each). The CDR3 consists of 16 residues. V was cut by 4 bases and J by 4 bases, with 19 bases left in between. The CDR3 loop is CASSSSGVLGTETQYF. CDR3 sequence (DNA): TGTGCCAGCAGTTCTTCCGGGGTTCTCGGGACAGAGACCCAGTACTTC.

This clonotype was recorded a few times. The rearrangement joins TRBV12-3 or TRBV12-4 to TRBJ2-3; D tentatively fits TRBD1 or TRBD2 (5 bases each). V lost 7 bases and J lost 4, with 21 bases in between. The CDR3 has 16 amino acids. CDR3 protein: CASTLGDLRASDTQYF. For the CDR3, the DNA is TGTGCCAGCACCCTTGGGGACCTACGAGCTTCAGATACGCAGTATTTT.

This clonotype was counted between two and nine times. The rearrangement joins TRBV9 to TRBJ1-1; 9 nucleotides line up with TRBD1. Per the germline V gene, CDR1 is SGDLS and CDR2 is YYNGEE. V was pared by 3 bases and J by 11 bases, with 2 bases of the junction left unmatched. The CDR3 consists of 11 residues. DNA of the CDR3: TGTGCCAGCAGCGGCGACAGGGGGGCTTTCTTT. Its translation is CASSGDRGAFF.

This clonotype was picked up a small number of times. The chain couples TRBV4-2 to TRBJ1-2; 9 nucleotides line up with TRBD1. With V trimmed by 0 bases and J by 1 base, 6 bases remained unmatched. CDR1 and CDR2 (germline): LGHNA, YNFKEQ. The CDR3 contains 17 residues. The CDR3, as DNA: TGTGCCAGCAGCCAAGATAGGGGGACAGGGAGTAACTATGGCTACACCTTC. It encodes CASSQDRGTGSNYGYTF.

J is TRBJ2-2 and V is TRBV15; 12 positions match TRBD2. The J segment lost 8 bases and the V segment lost 0 bases, leaving 4 bases of the junction unmatched. The CDR3 runs 16 residues. The germline CDR1 and CDR2 sequences are LNHNV and YYDKDF (reference sequence). CDR3 nucleotide sequence: TGTGCCACCAGCAGAGATCTCGGACTAGCGGGAGGGGAGCTGTTTTTT. As protein: CATSRDLGLAGGELFF.

The V and J genes are TRBV20-1 and TRBJ2-5; TRBD2 matches at 11 bases. The CDR3 spans 16 residues. Germline trimming cut 1 base from V and 5 bases from J; bases unmatched to any gene: 9. Germline CDR1 reads DFQATT; CDR2 reads SNEGSKA (reference sequence). In DNA, the CDR3 is TGCAGTGCTAGAGCGCTAGCGGGAGGTATTGACGAGACCCAGTACTTC. This codes for CSARALAGGIDETQYF.

The chain employs TRBV12-3 or TRBV12-4 and TRBJ2-6, with D unresolved. V dropped 7 bases and J dropped 2 bases, with 9 bases sitting between them. This CDR3 contains 14 residues. The CDR3 sequence: CASTSGPGANVLTF. In DNA, the CDR3 is TGTGCCAGCACCTCCGGGCCTGGGGCCAACGTCCTGACTTTC.

The chain recombines TRBV7-9 with TRBJ2-7; 9 nucleotides align to TRBD2. Per germline, CDR1 SEHNR and CDR2 FQNEAQ (reference sequence). CDR3 size: 17 residues. The trim removed 5 bases at V and 0 bases at J, leaving 11 bases unmatched. The CDR3 DNA reads as TGTGCCAGCAGCCCGAGCGGGAGGTTCTCCAGCTCCTACGAGCAGTACTTC. It translates to CASSPSGRFSSSYEQYF.

Only a few counts were recorded for this clonotype. The chain has TRBV20-1 and TRBJ2-7; no reliable D call. The germline V and J ends were trimmed by 6 bases and 0 bases, with 18 bases remaining between them. The germline CDR1 and CDR2 sequences are DFQATT and SNEGSKA (reference sequence). The CDR3 sequence is 15 residues long. The CDR3 here is CSAPLLRLSSYEQYF. The CDR3 DNA reads TGCAGTGCCCCCCTGCTGCGTTTGAGCTCCTACGAGCAGTACTTC.

CDR3 in amino acids: CASTPLFRLYNEQFF. DNA of the CDR3: TGTGCCAGCACGCCCCTCTTCCGGCTCTACAATGAGCAGTTCTTC. The chain links TRBV28 to TRBJ2-1, with D unclear. V was shortened by 7 bases and J by 3 bases, with 16 bases between the two germline ends. Germline CDR1 reads MDHEN; CDR2 reads SYDVKM. This CDR3 has 15 residues.